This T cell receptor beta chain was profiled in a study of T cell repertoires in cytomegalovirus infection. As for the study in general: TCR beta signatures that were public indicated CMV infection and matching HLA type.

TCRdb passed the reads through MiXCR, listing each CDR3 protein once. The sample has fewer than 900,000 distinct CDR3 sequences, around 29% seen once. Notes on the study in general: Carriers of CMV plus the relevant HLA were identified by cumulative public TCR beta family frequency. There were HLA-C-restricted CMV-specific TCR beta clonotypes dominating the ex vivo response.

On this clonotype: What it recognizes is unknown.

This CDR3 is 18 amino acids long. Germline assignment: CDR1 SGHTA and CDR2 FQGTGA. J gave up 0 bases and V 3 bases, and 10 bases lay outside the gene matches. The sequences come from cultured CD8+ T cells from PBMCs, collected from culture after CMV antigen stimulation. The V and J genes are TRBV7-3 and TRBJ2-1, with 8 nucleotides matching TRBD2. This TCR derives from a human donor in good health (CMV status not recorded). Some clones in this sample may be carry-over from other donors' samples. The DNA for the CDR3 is TGTGCCAGCAGCTTCCAGCTGAGCGGGGGCCCCTCCTACAATGAGCAGTTCTTC. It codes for CASSFQLSGGPSYNEQFF.